This T cell receptor beta chain was recorded in a study of T cells in tuberculosis. For the study at large: In South Africa, adults with active tuberculosis were compared with IGRA-negative and latently infected IGRA-positive adolescents.

Clones were sequenced by immunoSEQ multiplex PCR, and TCRdb holds only the in-frame ones, with some missing. The sample shows about 25,000 clones, about 95% of them seen only once. CDR3 length equals 15 residues. Germline values: CDR1 SGHVS, CDR2 FQNEAQ. Between the trimmed V and J ends, which lost 2 bases and 2 bases, there was a span of 11 bases. Tuberculin skin test and IGRA determined adolescents' latent tuberculosis status at entry. The sequenced sample was PBMCs. J is TRBJ2-3 and V is TRBV7-8, with D possibly TRBD2 on 5 matching bases. The clonotype originates from a donor aged 10 to 29 with latent tuberculosis or without tuberculosis infection. CDR3 protein: CASSLRADSTDTQYF. The CDR3 DNA follows: TGTGCCAGCAGCTTAAGAGCGGATTCCACAGATACGCAGTATTTT. The full variable domain, with the rest looked up from reference TRBV7-8 and TRBJ2-3, is GAGVSQSPRYKVAKRGQDVALRCDPISGHVSLFWYQQALGQGPEFLTYFQNEAQLDKSGLPSDRFFAERPEGSVSTLKIQRTQQEDSAVYLCASSLRADSTDTQYFGPGTRLTVL.